Included here is one T cell receptor (beta chain) sequence, with context. Its specificity is not known. The record originates from a study of T cells in Graves' hyperthyroidism and ophthalmopathy. Study-wide findings and caveats: Ophthalmopathy was predicted by the model a median of approximately 6 months ahead of onset.

Using RNA transcripts as the source, TCR beta CDR3 regions were amplified. With the HTBI primer set, the TCR CDR3 went through a first round of RT-PCR. TCRdb re-called the multiplex PCR reads through MiXCR, storing one row per CDR3 protein. The table lists roughly 580,000 distinct CDR3 sequences, roughly 50% of them singletons, with roughly 8.2% in the top ten. Material: peripheral blood or thyroid tissue (not recorded which). The sequence was collected from a woman between 18 and 29 years old with Graves' hyperthyroidism.

The DNA for the CDR3 is TGTGCCAGCAGTTACTCGAGGGGTGGGGGCACTGAAGCTTTCTTT. Encoded protein: CASSYSRGGGTEAFF. This chain joins TRBV25-1 and TRBJ1-1; tentatively, D is TRBD1 (5 bases). The CDR3 sequence is 15 residues long. CDR1 and CDR2 from the germline V gene are MGHDK and SYGVNS. V was shortened by 5 bases and J by 4 bases, with 17 bases between the two germline ends.